These 21 T cell receptor beta chains were all obtained from the same sample, sequenced in a study of shared clonotypes between healthy human individuals. The repertoire was sequenced with immunoSEQ multiplex PCR; TCRdb's copy has only in-frame clones and lacks some. Of about 1.4 million clones in the sample, roughly 96% are singletons; the top ten hold roughly 1.2%. Sequenced material: naive CD4+ T cells sorted from blood. Subset here: CD45RA+ positively selected. Every receptor here comes from a man under 40 in good health.

V usage is TRBV28 and J usage is TRBJ1-2; D remains unclear. Trimming cost V 4 bases and J 8 bases, with 11 bases left between them. Germline V gives CDR1 MDHEN, CDR2 SYDVKM. The CDR3 is 12 amino acids. The CDR3 spells CASSSTPGGYTF. Written as DNA, the CDR3 is TGTGCCAGCAGTTCCACTCCTGGGGGCTACACCTTC.

The chain uses TRBV19 and TRBJ2-1; TRBD2 matches 10 bases. Trimming removed 5 bases from V and 0 bases from J; junction bases left unmatched: 7. This CDR3 has 17 amino acids. In germline, CDR1 is LNHDA, CDR2 SQIVND (reference sequence). CDR3: CASSVLAGRSSYNEQFF. DNA of the CDR3: TGTGCCAGTAGTGTACTAGCGGGAAGAAGCTCCTACAATGAGCAGTTCTTC.

The V and J genes are TRBV6-1 and TRBJ2-1; 14 bases map to TRBD2. CDR1 and CDR2 from the germline V gene are MNHNS and SASEGT. V shed 6 bases, J shed 7 bases, and the junction held 5 bases outside the gene matches. The CDR3 is 15 amino acids. In nucleotides, the CDR3 is TGTGCCAGCAGGGGGACTAGCGGGAGTACGAATGAGCAGTTCTTC. Protein: CASRGTSGSTNEQFF.

This chain uses TRBV4-3 with TRBJ2-7, with 9 positions matching TRBD1. CDR3 length: 15 residues. Germline V gene sequence: CDR1 LGHNA, CDR2 YSLEER. V shed 2 bases, J shed 2 bases, and the junction held 4 bases outside the gene matches. The CDR3 coding sequence is TGCGCCAGCAGCCAACCGGGACAGGGAACCTACGAGCAGTACTTC. Translated, it gives CASSQPGQGTYEQYF.

The rearrangement uses TRBV5-4 and TRBJ2-7; the match to TRBD1 covers 10 bases. Germline V CDR1 and CDR2: SGHNT, YYREEE (reference sequence). Unmatched junction bases numbered 7, after V lost 4 bases and J lost 3 bases. This CDR3 is 15 amino acids long. CDR3 nucleotides: TGTGCCAGCAGCATCGGACAGGGGGGTAGCTACGAGCAGTACTTC. Amino acids: CASSIGQGGSYEQYF.

The rearrangement links TRBV11-2 to TRBJ1-1; no reliable D call. V was shortened by 2 bases and J by 10 bases, with 14 bases between the two germline ends. The V gene's germline CDR1 is SGHAT and CDR2 FQNNGV. This CDR3 comprises 13 residues. CDR3 amino acids: CASSLSAPMRAFF. In DNA, the CDR3 is TGTGCCAGCAGCTTAAGTGCCCCCATGCGAGCTTTCTTT.

V is TRBV9 and J is TRBJ2-1; maybe TRBD1 (5 bases). The CDR3 has 16 amino acids. Per germline, CDR1 SGDLS and CDR2 YYNGEE. The V end lost 3 bases, the J end lost 7 bases, and 20 bases lay between the germline ends. The CDR3 nucleotides are TGTGCCAGCAGCGCGTTTGGGCAGGGTGGGATTAATGAGCAGTTCTTC. Amino acid sequence: CASSAFGQGGINEQFF.

The chain couples TRBV21-1 to TRBJ2-1; the table's D call of TRBD2 was not tested on the DNA. TRBV21-1 is assigned pseudogene status. This CDR3 comprises 15 residues. The CDR3 DNA follows: TGTGCCACCTTAGAAGGGACTGGCGGTTACAATGAGCAGTTCTTC. Translating gives CATLEGTGGYNEQFF.

The chain is built from TRBV4-2 and TRBJ2-7; 9 positions agree with TRBD2. The CDR3 is 17 amino acids. Germline CDR1 and CDR2: LGHNA and YNFKEQ. Trimming cost V 1 base and J 3 bases; bases outside gene matches: 10. The CDR3 loop reads CASSQGSLGAGGYEQYF. Here the CDR3 DNA reads TGTGCCAGCAGCCAAGGATCCCTCGGAGCGGGAGGCTACGAGCAGTACTTC.

The chain combines TRBV25-1 with TRBJ1-1; the D gene is possibly TRBD1 (6 bases). CDR3 length equals 17 residues. Germline lookup yields CDR1 MGHDK and CDR2 SYGVNS. Trimming removed 0 bases at V and 2 bases at J, with 16 bases between. The CDR3 here is CASSEYGGGLINTEAFF. The CDR3 DNA reads TGTGCCAGCAGTGAATACGGGGGCGGTTTGATCAACACTGAAGCTTTCTTT.

Turning to this clone: The same CDR3 can be traced to other DNA sequences in this sample. This rearrangement joins TRBV5-1 to TRBJ2-5; D ambiguous. The germline CDR1 and CDR2 sequences are SGHRS and YFSETQ. The CDR3 length is 13 residues. Trimming stripped 0 bases from V and 1 base from J, with 4 bases between. This chain's CDR3 is CASSLGGQETQYF. The CDR3 DNA reads as TGCGCCAGCAGCTTGGGTGGCCAAGAGACCCAGTACTTC.

The chain carries TRBV10-3 and TRBJ2-2, with 8 bases that match TRBD2. From germline, CDR1 is ENHRY and CDR2 SYGVKD. The CDR3 is 15 amino acids. Trimming at V came to 2 bases and at J to 3 bases, leaving 2 bases not matched to a gene. The CDR3 nucleotides are TGTGCCATCAGTGAGCGGGAGGGCCACACCGGGGAGCTGTTTTTT. This encodes CAISEREGHTGELFF.

This clone was seen just once. CDR3 residues: CASSLLSGRLNTEAFF. The CDR3 nucleotides read TGCGCCAGCAGCTTGCTTTCAGGGCGGCTGAACACTGAAGCTTTCTTT. V is TRBV5-1 and J is TRBJ1-1, with D perhaps matching TRBD1 (5 bases). CDR1 SGHRS and CDR2 YFSETQ come from the germline V gene. This CDR3 contains 16 residues. V lost 1 base to trimming and J lost 0 bases, with 13 bases between them.

The chain carries TRBV7-9 and TRBJ2-1; D gene ambiguous. The CDR3 spans 18 residues. From germline, CDR1 is SEHNR and CDR2 FQNEAQ (reference sequence). Deletions cut 3 bases from V and 2 bases from J, with 20 bases between. In DNA, the CDR3 is TGTGCCAGCAGCTTTACCCCAGTCGGAAGACTCACCTACAATGAGCAGTTCTTC. Translated, it gives CASSFTPVGRLTYNEQFF.

The V and J genes are TRBV10-2 and TRBJ2-5; TRBD2 matches at 9 bases. V shed 0 bases and J 0 bases; nucleotides not matched to a gene: 11. The CDR3 totals 19 residues. CDR1 WSHSY and CDR2 SAAADI come from the germline V gene. CDR3 residues: CASSESGLAGSPYQETQYF. In nucleotides, the CDR3 is TGCGCCAGCAGTGAGTCGGGCCTAGCGGGGAGCCCGTACCAAGAGACCCAGTACTTC.

The chain combines TRBV5-1 with TRBJ2-2; D is possibly TRBD2 (6 bases). This CDR3 region has 16 residues. Germline V gene sequence: CDR1 SGHRS, CDR2 YFSETQ. Between the trimmed V and J ends, which lost 0 bases and 1 base, there was a span of 10 bases. CDR3 amino acids: CASSLATSRNTGELFF. For the CDR3, the DNA is TGCGCCAGCAGCTTGGCCACTAGCAGGAACACCGGGGAGCTGTTTTTT.

V is TRBV6-6 and J is TRBJ2-3; D may match TRBD1 or TRBD2 (5 bases each). V was cut by 2 bases and J by 2 bases, with 14 bases left in between. The CDR3 is 16 amino acids. Germline-derived CDR1 and CDR2 are MNHNY and SVGAGI (reference sequence). CDR3 residues: CASSYRSGTPTDTQYF. Written as DNA, the CDR3 is TGTGCCAGCAGTTACCGTAGTGGGACCCCCACAGATACGCAGTATTTT.

The chain employs TRBV30 and TRBJ2-3; a possible D gene is TRBD2 (5 bases). The germline V gene has CDR1 GTSNPN and CDR2 SVGIG (reference sequence). The CDR3 has 14 residues. Trimming took 4 bases from V and 3 from J, leaving 14 bases between them. The CDR3 DNA reads TGTGCCTGGAAATTCACGGGAAGGACAGATACGCAGTATTTT. Translating gives CAWKFTGRTDTQYF.

The rearrangement uses TRBV18 and TRBJ2-5; perhaps TRBD2 as D (5 bases). The CDR3 is 13 amino acids. Trimming took off 3 bases at V and 4 bases at J, with 9 bases between the two ends. Germline V gives CDR1 KGHSH, CDR2 LQKENI. The CDR3 coding sequence is TGTGCCAGCTCACCCTCCGAGGGAGAGACCCAGTACTTC. This codes for CASSPSEGETQYF.

V gene TRBV6-6 combines with J gene TRBJ2-2, with a weak D call TRBD2 (5 bases). The germline V gene has CDR1 MNHNY and CDR2 SVGAGI (reference sequence). Trimming cost V 4 bases and J 5 bases, with 14 bases left between them. This CDR3 spans 15 amino acids. This chain's CDR3 is CASSSWEFWTGELFF. The CDR3 coding sequence is TGTGCCAGCAGTTCCTGGGAGTTCTGGACCGGGGAGCTGTTTTTT.

The chain recombines TRBV5-1 with TRBJ2-1; possible D gene TRBD1, 6 bases. The V and J ends lost 6 bases and 7 bases respectively, with 17 bases between them. The CDR3 has 14 amino acids. Per the germline V gene, CDR1 is SGHRS and CDR2 is YFSETQ. CDR3 nucleotides: TGCGCCAGCAAACAACAGGGCGTTTTAAATGAGCAGTTCTTC. This translates into CASKQQGVLNEQFF.